This T cell receptor beta chain was retrieved from a study of blood T cell repertoires in COVID-19 (dated by TCRdb to the early 2020s). Background for the entire study: Samples covering the acute and convalescent phases of COVID-19 were provided by collaborators in the United States, Italy and Spain. The prospective study material was composed of cDNA or gDNA derived from T cells, B-cell-depleted T cells, or PBMCs. The dataset comprised deeply sampled blood TCRbeta repertoires from subjects exposed to, actively infected with, or recovered from COVID-19. The repertoires were released in a freely available public database intended as a resource for research on the immune response to SARS-CoV-2. The samples were drawn from the first 160 participants of the ongoing ImmuneRACE study and from 1,254 subjects provided by 6 global collaborators. A de-identified subject ID, COVID-19 status, age in years and sex were almost always included in the sample metadata. Where HLA class I and class II types were available, the types were taken from metadata supplied by the sample provider, not from assay-based typing. Study-wide conclusions, independent of this receptor: Clinical and demographic metadata were provided uncurated, with the amount varying by source and participant.

Concerning this clone: The antigen it binds to is not known. Qualities for individual bases were not recorded, and no much larger clone is one base off.

Each collaborating institution followed its own protocols to collect whole blood in K2EDTA tubes. For TCRbeta analysis, collaborators shipped samples as frozen whole blood, isolated PBMCs, or DNA extracted from either of those sample types. TCRbeta CDR3 regions were amplified from genomic DNA by means of the immunoSEQ Assay, a bias-controlled multiplex PCR. The paper's data handling went like this. The number of nucleated cells in each sample was estimated from the amplification of reference gene primers within the assay. To quantify the absolute abundance of each unique TCRbeta CDR3 rearrangement, sequence reads were collapsed and filtered. Productive Simpson clonality was computed per sample as the square root of Simpson's diversity index over productive rearrangements. In TCRdb, the immuneACCESS table is reduced to in-frame sequences with V and J assigned. These tables do not hold every clone; where another copy was compared, an unresolved V gene accounts for under half, and the others remain unexplained. That table furnishes V, J and clone size, whereas the DNA furnished D and trimming. The sample profile shows roughly 700,000 clones; about nine tenths of them were found once. The ten largest clones represent 0.2% to 0.3% of the sample.

This receptor was identified in a woman aged 18 to 35 with acute or convalescent COVID-19. The sample comprised peripheral blood.

The CDR3 in this case is CASSYQGAVIYGYTF. The DNA is TGCGCCAGCAGCTACCAGGGGGCGGTTATCTATGGCTACACCTTC. The chain is encoded by TRBV4-1 joined to TRBJ1-2; 8 of the junction bases match TRBD1. As encoded in the germline V gene, CDR1 is MGHRA while CDR2 is YSYEKL. V is cut back by 5 bases and J by 4 bases, with 9 bases in the junction unmatched. The CDR3 covers 15 residues, taking in both the cysteine and the phenylalanine. Only the CDR3 DNA is retained, 45 bases long and in frame from the first base.